This T cell receptor (beta chain) was sequenced during a study of regulatory dendritic cells for organ transplantation. Assay used: immunoSEQ multiplex PCR; TCRdb lists only in-frame clones, some missing. The profile shows approximately 35,000 clones, roughly 89% of them singletons. To note about this clone: At one end, the junction sequence differs from germline, possibly due to a read error. Other nucleotide sequences in the sample specify the same CDR3.

CDR3 length equals 14 residues. The V gene's germline CDR1 is MDHEN and CDR2 SYDVKM. This chain uses TRBV28 with TRBJ1-4, with 8 nucleotides matching TRBD1. The sequenced sample was naive CD4+ T cells from blood. Regarding subset: CD45RA+ naive T cells. The clonotype comes from a human donor in good health. The CDR3 DNA sequence: TGTGCCAGCAGTTCGACAGGGGTGGATGAGAAACTGTTTTTT. Amino acids: CASSSTGVDEKLFF.